This TCR beta chain derives from a study of blood T cell repertoires in COVID-19. Study background: T cells, B-cell-depleted T cells, or PBMCs provided the cDNA or gDNA that served as material.

Germline V gene sequence: CDR1 MNHNY, CDR2 SVGAGI (reference sequence). This CDR3 contains 14 residues. The ends were cut back, 7 bases at V and 0 bases at J, with 13 bases in the middle. While infection was still active, Seattle patients were enrolled and then followed longitudinally. In the source study's methods: Reference gene primer amplification gave estimated nucleated cell counts. Sequencing used immunoSEQ multiplex PCR; TCRdb keeps in-frame clones, though not all of them. V and J calls plus clone size are reproduced from that table; the DNA served to infer D and trimming. Among around 400,000 clones, more than 70% were seen once, and the ten largest hold roughly 2.1%.

Sequencing was performed on peripheral blood. The V gene is TRBV6-6, the J gene TRBJ2-7, with TRBD2 as a possible D gene (6 bases). The sequence was obtained from a woman aged 55-75 years with COVID-19, enrolled during active disease. CDR3 in DNA: TGTGCCAGCAAGGTGGACGGGGGCTCCTACGAGCAGTACTTC. Translated: CASKVDGGSYEQYF.